The subject of this entry is one T cell receptor beta chain. The V gene's germline CDR1 is MDHEN and CDR2 SYDVKM. With 7 bases removed from V and 0 bases from J, the gap between germline ends came to 15 bases. The CDR3 contains 15 residues. This sample stems from a study of blood T cell repertoires in COVID-19. Clones were read by immunoSEQ multiplex PCR, and TCRdb kept only the in-frame ones, dropping some. The sample has hundreds of thousands of clones, about 89% seen once; the top ten hold about 4.3%. The clonotype was recovered from a young woman with acute or convalescent COVID-19. Specimen: peripheral blood. The J gene is TRBJ1-1, the V gene TRBV28; a possible D gene is TRBD1 (6 bases). For the CDR3, the DNA is TGTGCCAGCATCCTTCCAGGGGCGATGAACACTGAAGCTTTCTTT. This codes for CASILPGAMNTEAFF.